These 14 T cell receptor beta chains were sequenced from one sample in a study of technical replicates of blood from several donors listed by TCRdb under 2017. Library generation was performed with the immunoSEQ multiplex PCR assay. The clones in this table, taken by TCRdb from immuneACCESS, are in-frame only. Not every clone is retained; where verified, under half of the shortfall comes from an unresolved V gene, and the cause of the rest is unknown. A total of 67,000 or so clones appear in this sample, roughly 95% of them only once. The ten largest clonotypes hold approximately 0.24% of the sample. Sequenced material: T cells isolated from PBMCs. The receptor source for this set is a human donor in good health.

This chain connects TRBV5-4 to TRBJ1-2, with D possibly being TRBD1 (5 bases). CDR1 and CDR2 from the germline V gene are SGHNT and YYREEE (reference sequence). The CDR3 contains 14 residues. With 0 bases removed from V and 3 bases from J, the gap between germline ends came to 9 bases. CDR3 in amino acids: CASSLAGTDYGYTF. CDR3 bases: TGTGCCAGCAGCTTGGCCGGGACTGACTATGGCTACACCTTC.

The V and J genes are TRBV4-2 and TRBJ2-5; possible D gene TRBD2, 5 bases. The CDR3 runs 14 residues. Trimming stripped 1 base from V and 5 bases from J, with 11 bases between. The germline V gene has CDR1 LGHNA and CDR2 YNFKEQ. CDR3 residues: CASSQGEGGETQYF. The CDR3 DNA sequence: TGTGCCAGCAGCCAAGGTGAGGGTGGGGAGACCCAGTACTTC.

The V call is TRBV7-9, the J call TRBJ2-2; TRBD2 might be the D (6 bases). V gave up 8 bases and J gave up 3 bases, with 13 bases separating them. CDR1 is SEHNR, CDR2 FQNEAQ, per germline (reference sequence). The CDR3 is 14 residues long. The DNA for the CDR3 is TGTGCCAGCCCGACGGGAGCGGACACCGGGGAGCTGTTTTTT. Encoded protein: CASPTGADTGELFF.

J is TRBJ2-7 and V is TRBV27; unclear D gene. V was pared by 4 bases and J by 0 bases, with 7 bases between. This CDR3 is built from 13 residues. The germline V gene encodes CDR1 MNHEY and CDR2 SMNVEV (reference sequence). DNA for the CDR3: TGTGCCAGCAGTTCGGCGGTCTCCTACGAGCAGTACTTC. This gives the protein CASSSAVSYEQYF.

The genes are TRBV30 and TRBJ1-5; 7 bases fit TRBD1. This CDR3 has 14 residues. V lost 0 bases and J lost 6; bases outside the gene matches: 5. Germline CDR1 reads GTSNPN; CDR2 reads SVGIG (reference sequence). CDR3 residues: CAWSVQGGGQPQHF. CDR3 in DNA: TGTGCCTGGAGTGTACAAGGGGGCGGTCAGCCCCAGCATTTT.

The V and J genes are TRBV5-8 and TRBJ2-3, with TRBD1 identical over 9 bases. Germline V gene data show CDR1 as SGHTS and CDR2 as YDEGEE. With 2 bases clipped from V and 1 base from J, the junction kept 8 bases outside the gene matches. CDR3 length: 17 amino acids. The CDR3 DNA follows: TGTGCCAGCAGCTTACGGGGACAGGGTAGGGGCACAGATACGCAGTATTTT. Translating it yields CASSLRGQGRGTDTQYF.

The chain combines TRBV29-1 with TRBJ1-2; weak D call: TRBD1 (5 bases). The CDR3 has 12 amino acids. V was trimmed by 2 bases and J by 8 bases, leaving 12 bases between them. Germline CDR1 SQVTM, CDR2 ANQGSEA. The CDR3 DNA is TGCAGCGTTGAAAGGAGGGGCCGGGGCTACACCTTC. This codes for CSVERRGRGYTF.

This rearrangement joins TRBV7-9 to TRBJ2-7; 9 nucleotides agree with TRBD1. The CDR3 contains 15 residues. Trimming took 5 bases from V and 4 from J; bases not matched to a gene: 9. Germline CDR1 and CDR2: SEHNR and FQNEAQ (reference sequence). Here the CDR3 reads CASSTAGTGIYEQYF. The CDR3 nucleotides read TGTGCCAGCAGCACCGCCGGGACAGGGATTTACGAGCAGTACTTC.

As DNA, the CDR3 is TGCGCCAGCAGTGAGCAAGCGGAGTGGGGTACAGATACGCAGTATTTT. As protein: CASSEQAEWGTDTQYF. This sequence joins TRBV5-1 and TRBJ2-3, with TRBD2 as a possible D gene (5 bases). The CDR3 is 16 residues long. The germline V gene has CDR1 SGHRS and CDR2 YFSETQ. V was pared by 5 bases and J by 3 bases, with 19 bases between.

The chain links TRBV14 to TRBJ2-2; the D gene is possibly TRBD1 (5 bases). V was shortened by 4 bases and J by 5 bases, with 11 bases between the two germline ends. The germline CDR1 and CDR2 sequences are SGHDN and FVKESK. The CDR3 is 14 amino acids. The CDR3: CASSLTGPTGELFF. CDR3 sequence (DNA): TGTGCCAGCAGCCTCACAGGACCGACCGGGGAGCTGTTTTTT.

The chain couples TRBV7-9 to TRBJ2-3, with TRBD1 identical over 9 bases. The CDR3 length is 16 residues. Germline CDR1 SEHNR, CDR2 FQNEAQ (reference sequence). J lost 0 bases, V lost 1 base, and 2 bases had no gene match. CDR3 amino acids: CASSLGGTGSTDTQYF. CDR3 bases: TGTGCCAGCAGCTTAGGGGGGACAGGGAGCACAGATACGCAGTATTTT. The full variable domain, in which reference TRBV7-9 and TRBJ2-3 provide the parts outside the CDR3, is DTGVSQNPRHKITKRGQNVTFRCDPISEHNRLYWYRQTLGQGPEFLTYFQNEAQLEKSRLLSDRFSAERPKGSFSTLEIQRTEQGDSAMYLCASSLGGTGSTDTQYFGPGTRLTVL.

This rearrangement joins TRBV5-1 to TRBJ1-5; 9 bases line up with TRBD1. The CDR3 loop spans 15 amino acids. Germline V CDR1 and CDR2: SGHRS, YFSETQ. The J segment lost 5 bases and the V segment lost 4 bases, leaving 7 bases of the junction unmatched. CDR3 sequence reads: CASSRNTGGDQPQHF. The CDR3 coding sequence is TGCGCCAGCAGCCGCAATACAGGGGGCGATCAGCCCCAGCATTTT.

The chain uses TRBV25-1 and TRBJ2-1; D might be TRBD1 (5 bases). The CDR3 totals 12 residues. The ends were cut back, 6 bases at V and 4 bases at J, with 7 bases in the middle. Germline V gives CDR1 MGHDK, CDR2 SYGVNS. CDR3 sequence: CASSRDYNEQFF. The DNA of the CDR3 is TGTGCCAGCAGCAGGGATTACAATGAGCAGTTCTTC.

The genes are TRBV6-5 and TRBJ1-4; D gene unclear. Germline V lookup: CDR1 MNHEY, CDR2 SVGAGI. V lost 2 bases and J lost 4, with 8 bases in between. The CDR3 has 14 residues. The DNA of the CDR3 is TGTGCCAGCAGTTACGGGCAGCTTAATGAAAAACTGTTTTTT. Its translation is CASSYGQLNEKLFF.